This T cell receptor (beta chain) appears in the sequencing data of a study of T cell repertoires in aging, cancer and after chemotherapy. Study context: About 9 million TCR reads were in the whole dataset. Points from the study as a whole: Untreated cancer patients had significantly lower blood TCR diversity than age-matched healthy donors.

There are 14 residues in the CDR3. V shed 6 bases, J shed 4 bases, and the junction held 4 bases outside the gene matches. Germline assignment: CDR1 MNHEY and CDR2 SMNVEV (reference sequence). The template was genomic DNA from peripheral blood, not RNA. As to this clonotype: Its antigen is not identified.

A mixed TRB-A/B primer pool amplified rearranged TRB by multiplex touch-down PCR. TCRdb re-called the multiplex PCR reads with MiXCR, one entry per CDR3 protein. The sample records 9,900 or so distinct CDR3 sequences, over 25% being singletons. The chain is built from TRBV27 and TRBJ2-3, with 10 bases fitting TRBD2. The origin of this receptor is a human donor in good health. The donor label of this sample is uncertain. What was sequenced was blood. CDR3 in DNA: TGTGCCAGCAGCGCTAGCGGGAGCCCAGATACGCAGTATTTT. It translates to CASSASGSPDTQYF.